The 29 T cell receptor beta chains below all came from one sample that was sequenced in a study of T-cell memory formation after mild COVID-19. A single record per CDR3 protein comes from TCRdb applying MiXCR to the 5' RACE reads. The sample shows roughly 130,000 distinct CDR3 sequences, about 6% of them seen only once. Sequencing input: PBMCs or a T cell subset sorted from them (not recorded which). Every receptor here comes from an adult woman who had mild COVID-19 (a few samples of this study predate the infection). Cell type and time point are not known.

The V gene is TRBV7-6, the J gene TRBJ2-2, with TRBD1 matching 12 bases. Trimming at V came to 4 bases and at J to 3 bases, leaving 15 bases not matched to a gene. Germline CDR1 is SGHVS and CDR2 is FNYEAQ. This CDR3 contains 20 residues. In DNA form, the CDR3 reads TGTGCCAGCAGCTCCGTCCCAACCGGGACAGGGGGCCGATACACCGGGGAGCTGTTTTTT. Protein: CASSSVPTGTGGRYTGELFF.

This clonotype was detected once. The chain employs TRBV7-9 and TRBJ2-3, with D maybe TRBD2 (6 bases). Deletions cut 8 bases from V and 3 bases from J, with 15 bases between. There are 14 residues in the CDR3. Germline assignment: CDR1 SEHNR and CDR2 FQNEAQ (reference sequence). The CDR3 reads CASGGASATDTQYF. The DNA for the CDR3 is TGTGCCAGCGGCGGGGCTAGCGCAACAGATACGCAGTATTTT.

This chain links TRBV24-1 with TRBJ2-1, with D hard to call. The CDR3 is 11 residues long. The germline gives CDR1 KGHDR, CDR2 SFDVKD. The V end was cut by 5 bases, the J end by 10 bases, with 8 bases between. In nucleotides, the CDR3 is TGTGCCACCAGTGGGGCTACCGAGCAGTTCTTC. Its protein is CATSGATEQFF.

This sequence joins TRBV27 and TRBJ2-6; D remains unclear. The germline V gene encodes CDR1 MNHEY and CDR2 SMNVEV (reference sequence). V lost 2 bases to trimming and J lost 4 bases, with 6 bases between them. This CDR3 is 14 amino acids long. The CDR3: CASSLNGGANVLTF. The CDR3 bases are TGTGCCAGCAGTTTAAATGGCGGGGCCAACGTCCTGACTTTC.

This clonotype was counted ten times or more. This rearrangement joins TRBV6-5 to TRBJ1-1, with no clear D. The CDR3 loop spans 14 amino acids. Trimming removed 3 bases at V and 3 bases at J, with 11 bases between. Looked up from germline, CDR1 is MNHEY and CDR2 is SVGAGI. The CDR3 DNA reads TGTGCCAGCAGTTATCGGGGTGGCCACACTGAAGCTTTCTTT. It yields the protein CASSYRGGHTEAFF.

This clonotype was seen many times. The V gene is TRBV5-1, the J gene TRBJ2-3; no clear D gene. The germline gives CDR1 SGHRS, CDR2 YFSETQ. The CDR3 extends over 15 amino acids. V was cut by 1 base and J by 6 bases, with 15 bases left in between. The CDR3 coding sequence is TGCGCCAGCAGCTTGTCTGGGATGGTCCCCGATACGCAGTATTTT. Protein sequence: CASSLSGMVPDTQYF.

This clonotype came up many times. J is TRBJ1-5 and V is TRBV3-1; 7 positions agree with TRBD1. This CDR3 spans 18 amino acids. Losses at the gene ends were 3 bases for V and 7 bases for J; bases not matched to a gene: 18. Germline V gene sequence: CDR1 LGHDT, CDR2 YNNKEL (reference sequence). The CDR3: CASSQLGTARQGGQPQHF. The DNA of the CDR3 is TGTGCCAGCAGCCAGCTAGGGACAGCGAGGCAAGGCGGGCAGCCCCAGCATTTT.

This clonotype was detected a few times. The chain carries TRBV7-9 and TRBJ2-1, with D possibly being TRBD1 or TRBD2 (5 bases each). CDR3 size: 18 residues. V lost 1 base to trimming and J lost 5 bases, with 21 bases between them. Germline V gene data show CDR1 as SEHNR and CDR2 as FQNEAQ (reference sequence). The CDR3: CASSLGIRGPPHHNEQFF. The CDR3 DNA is TGTGCCAGCAGCTTAGGGATACGGGGACCCCCTCACCACAATGAGCAGTTCTTC.

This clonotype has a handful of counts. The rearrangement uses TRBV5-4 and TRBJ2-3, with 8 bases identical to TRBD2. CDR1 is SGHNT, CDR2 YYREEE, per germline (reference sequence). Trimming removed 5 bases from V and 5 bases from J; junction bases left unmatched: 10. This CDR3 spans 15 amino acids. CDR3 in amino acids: CASRNDRGGGDTQYF. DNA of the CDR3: TGTGCCAGCAGAAATGACCGGGGGGGAGGAGATACGCAGTATTTT.

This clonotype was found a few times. CDR3 in amino acids: CASSVGASGRSYEQYF. The CDR3 bases are TGTGCCAGCAGCGTAGGGGCTAGCGGGAGAAGCTACGAGCAGTACTTC. The chain has TRBV9 and TRBJ2-7, with 10 bases fitting TRBD2. V shed 0 bases and J 3 bases; nucleotides not matched to a gene: 6. Germline CDR1 is SGDLS and CDR2 is YYNGEE. This CDR3 spans 16 amino acids. The full variable domain, completed using reference TRBV9 and TRBJ2-7, is DSGVTQTPKHLITATGQRVTLRCSPRSGDLSVYWYQQSLDQGLQFLIQYYNGEERAKGNILERFSAQQFPDLHSELNLSSLELGDSALYFCASSVGASGRSYEQYFGPGTRLTVT.

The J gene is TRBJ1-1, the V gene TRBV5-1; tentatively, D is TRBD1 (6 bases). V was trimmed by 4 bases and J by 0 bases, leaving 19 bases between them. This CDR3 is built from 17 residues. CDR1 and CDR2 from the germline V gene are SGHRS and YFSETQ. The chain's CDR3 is CASSRTTFDRMNTEAFF. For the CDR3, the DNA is TGCGCCAGCAGCCGCACAACCTTCGACAGGATGAACACTGAAGCTTTCTTT.

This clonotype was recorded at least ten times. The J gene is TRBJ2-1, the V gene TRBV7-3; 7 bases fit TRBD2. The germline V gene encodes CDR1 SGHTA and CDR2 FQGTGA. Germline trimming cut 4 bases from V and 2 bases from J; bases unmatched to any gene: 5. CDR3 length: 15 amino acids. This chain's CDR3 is CASSSTSDPYNEQFF. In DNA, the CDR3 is TGTGCCAGCAGCTCCACTAGCGACCCCTACAATGAGCAGTTCTTC.

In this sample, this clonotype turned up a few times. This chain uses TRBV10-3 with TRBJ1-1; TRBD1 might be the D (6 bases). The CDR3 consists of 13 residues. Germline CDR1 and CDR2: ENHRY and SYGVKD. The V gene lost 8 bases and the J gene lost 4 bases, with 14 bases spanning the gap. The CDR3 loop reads CAIAAGEVTEAFF. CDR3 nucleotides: TGTGCCATCGCCGCAGGGGAGGTCACTGAAGCTTTCTTT.

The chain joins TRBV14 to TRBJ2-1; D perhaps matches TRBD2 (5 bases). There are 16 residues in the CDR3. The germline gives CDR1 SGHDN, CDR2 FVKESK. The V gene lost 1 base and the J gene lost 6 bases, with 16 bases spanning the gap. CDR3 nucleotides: TGTGCCAGCAGCCAAGCCACACTAGTCATCGGCAATGAGCAGTTCTTC. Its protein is CASSQATLVIGNEQFF.

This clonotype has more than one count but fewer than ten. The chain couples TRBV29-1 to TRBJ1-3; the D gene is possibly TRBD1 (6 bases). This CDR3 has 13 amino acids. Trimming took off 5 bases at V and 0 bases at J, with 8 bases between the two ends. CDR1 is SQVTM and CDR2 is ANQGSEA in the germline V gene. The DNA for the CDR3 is TGCAGCGTTAGACAGGTCTCTGGAAACACCATATATTTT. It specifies CSVRQVSGNTIYF.

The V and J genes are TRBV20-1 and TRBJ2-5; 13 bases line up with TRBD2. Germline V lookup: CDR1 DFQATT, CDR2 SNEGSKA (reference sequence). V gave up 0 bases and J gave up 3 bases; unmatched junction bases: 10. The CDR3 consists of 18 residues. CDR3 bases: TGCAGTGCTAGAGATCTCCTTTGGACTAGCGGGAGCGAAGAGACCCAGTACTTC. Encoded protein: CSARDLLWTSGSEETQYF.

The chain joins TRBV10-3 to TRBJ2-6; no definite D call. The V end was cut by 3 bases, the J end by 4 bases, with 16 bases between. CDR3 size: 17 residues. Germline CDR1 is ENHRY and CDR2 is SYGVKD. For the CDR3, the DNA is TGTGCCATCAGTGATAGGCAGCCCAGCCTCGGGGCCAACGTCCTGACTTTC. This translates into CAISDRQPSLGANVLTF.

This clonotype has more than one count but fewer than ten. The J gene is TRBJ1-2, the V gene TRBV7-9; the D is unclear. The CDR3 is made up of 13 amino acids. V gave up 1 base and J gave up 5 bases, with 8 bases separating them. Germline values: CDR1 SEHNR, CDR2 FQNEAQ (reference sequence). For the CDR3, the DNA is TGTGCCAGCAGCTTAGAGGCCGTGTATGGCTACACCTTC. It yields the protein CASSLEAVYGYTF.

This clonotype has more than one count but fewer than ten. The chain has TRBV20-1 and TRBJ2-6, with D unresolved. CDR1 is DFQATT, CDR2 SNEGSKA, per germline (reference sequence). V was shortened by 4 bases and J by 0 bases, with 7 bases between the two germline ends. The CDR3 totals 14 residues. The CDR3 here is CSANGASGANVLTF. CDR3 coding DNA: TGCAGTGCTAACGGAGCCTCTGGGGCCAACGTCCTGACTTTC.

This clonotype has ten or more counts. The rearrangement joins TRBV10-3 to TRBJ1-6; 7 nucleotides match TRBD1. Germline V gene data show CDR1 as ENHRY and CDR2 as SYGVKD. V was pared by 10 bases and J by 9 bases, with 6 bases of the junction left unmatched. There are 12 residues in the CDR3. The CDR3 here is CATRQGGSPLHF. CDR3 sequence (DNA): TGTGCCACCCGACAGGGCGGTTCACCCCTCCACTTT.

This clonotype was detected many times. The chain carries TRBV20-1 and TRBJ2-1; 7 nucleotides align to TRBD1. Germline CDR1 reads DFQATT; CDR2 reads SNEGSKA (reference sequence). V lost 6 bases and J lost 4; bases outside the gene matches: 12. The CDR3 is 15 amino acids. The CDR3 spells CSAVALTGRYNEQFF. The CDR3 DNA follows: TGCAGTGCCGTTGCTCTGACAGGGAGATACAATGAGCAGTTCTTC.

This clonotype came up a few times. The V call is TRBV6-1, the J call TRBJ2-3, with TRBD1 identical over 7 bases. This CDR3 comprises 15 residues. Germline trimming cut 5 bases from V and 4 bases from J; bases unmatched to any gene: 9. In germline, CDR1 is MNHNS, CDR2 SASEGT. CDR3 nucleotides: TGTGCCAGCAGTTCTACCGGGACAGCTTCAGATACGCAGTATTTT. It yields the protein CASSSTGTASDTQYF.

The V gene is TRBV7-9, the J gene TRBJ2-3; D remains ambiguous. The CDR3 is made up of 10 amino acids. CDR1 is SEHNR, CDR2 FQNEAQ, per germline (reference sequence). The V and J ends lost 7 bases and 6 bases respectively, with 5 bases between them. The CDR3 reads CASKSDTQYF. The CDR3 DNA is TGTGCCAGCAAGTCCGATACGCAGTATTTT. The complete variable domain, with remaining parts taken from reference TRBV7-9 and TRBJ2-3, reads DTGVSQNPRHKITKRGQNVTFRCDPISEHNRLYWYRQTLGQGPEFLTYFQNEAQLEKSRLLSDRFSAERPKGSFSTLEIQRTEQGDSAMYLCASKSDTQYFGPGTRLTVL.

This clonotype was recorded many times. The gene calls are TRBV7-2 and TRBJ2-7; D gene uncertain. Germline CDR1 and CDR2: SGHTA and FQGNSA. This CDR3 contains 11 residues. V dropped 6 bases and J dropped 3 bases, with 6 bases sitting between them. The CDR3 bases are TGTGCCAGCAGTTCTCTCTACGAGCAGTACTTC. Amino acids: CASSSLYEQYF.

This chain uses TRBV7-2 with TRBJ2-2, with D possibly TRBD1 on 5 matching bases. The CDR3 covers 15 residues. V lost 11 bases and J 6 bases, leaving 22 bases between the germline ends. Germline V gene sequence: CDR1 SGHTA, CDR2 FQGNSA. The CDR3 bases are TGTGCCGGAAGTCGTGACAGTCACTTTGCCGGGGAGCTGTTTTTT. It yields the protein CAGSRDSHFAGELFF.

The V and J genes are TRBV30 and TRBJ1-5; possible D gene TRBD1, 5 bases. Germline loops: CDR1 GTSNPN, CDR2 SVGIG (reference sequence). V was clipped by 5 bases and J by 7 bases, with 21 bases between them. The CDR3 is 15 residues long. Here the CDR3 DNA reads TGTGCCTGGGGTTTAGGAGGGACCTACCCACAGCCCCAGCATTTT. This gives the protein CAWGLGGTYPQPQHF.

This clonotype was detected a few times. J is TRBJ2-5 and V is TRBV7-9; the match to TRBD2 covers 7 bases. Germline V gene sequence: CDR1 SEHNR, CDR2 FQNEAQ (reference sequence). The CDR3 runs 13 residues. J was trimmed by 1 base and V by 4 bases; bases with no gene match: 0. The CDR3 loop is CASSSGGQETQYF. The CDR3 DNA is TGTGCCAGCAGCTCGGGAGGCCAAGAGACCCAGTACTTC. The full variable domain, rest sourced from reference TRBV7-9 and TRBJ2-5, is DTGVSQNPRHKITKRGQNVTFRCDPISEHNRLYWYRQTLGQGPEFLTYFQNEAQLEKSRLLSDRFSAERPKGSFSTLEIQRTEQGDSAMYLCASSSGGQETQYFGPGTRLLVL.

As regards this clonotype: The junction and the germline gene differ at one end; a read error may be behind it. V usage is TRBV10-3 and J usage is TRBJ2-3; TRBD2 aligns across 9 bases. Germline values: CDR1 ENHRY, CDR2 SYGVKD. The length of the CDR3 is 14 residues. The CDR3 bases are TGTGCCATCAGATCCGGGACTAGCATAGATACGCAGTATTTT. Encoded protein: CAIRSGTSIDTQYF.

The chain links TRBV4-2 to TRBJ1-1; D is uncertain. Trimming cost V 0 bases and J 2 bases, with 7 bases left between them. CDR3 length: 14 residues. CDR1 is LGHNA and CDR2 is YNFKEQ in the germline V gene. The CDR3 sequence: CASSQERRNTEAFF. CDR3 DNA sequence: TGTGCCAGCAGCCAAGAACGGCGTAACACTGAAGCTTTCTTT.